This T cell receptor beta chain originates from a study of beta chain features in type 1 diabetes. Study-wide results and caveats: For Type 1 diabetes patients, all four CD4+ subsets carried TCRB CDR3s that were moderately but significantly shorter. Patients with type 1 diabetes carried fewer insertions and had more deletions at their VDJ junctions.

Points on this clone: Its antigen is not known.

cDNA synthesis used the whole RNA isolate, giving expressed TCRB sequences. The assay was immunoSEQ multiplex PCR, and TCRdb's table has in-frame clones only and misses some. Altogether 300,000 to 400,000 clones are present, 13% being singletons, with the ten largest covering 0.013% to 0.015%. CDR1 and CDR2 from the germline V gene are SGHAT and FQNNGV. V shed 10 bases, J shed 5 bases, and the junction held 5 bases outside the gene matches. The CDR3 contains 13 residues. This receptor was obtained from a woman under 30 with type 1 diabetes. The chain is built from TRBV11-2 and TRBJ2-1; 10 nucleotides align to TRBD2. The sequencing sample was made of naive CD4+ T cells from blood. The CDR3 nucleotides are TGTGCCATTGGGACTAGCGCTAACAATGAGCAGTTCTTC. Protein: CAIGTSANNEQFF.